The 4 T cell receptor beta chains below were found in one sample sequenced in a study of blood T cell repertoires in COVID-19 (dated by TCRdb to between 2020 and 2021). Receptors were amplified or captured by the immunoSEQ multiplex PCR assay. TCRdb carries this immuneACCESS record with in-frame sequences only. Its versions omit some clonotypes, under half of them owing to an unresolved V gene in the studies checked, with the rest unexplained. Across this sample there are about 130,000 clones, with roughly nine tenths seen only once. Clones ranked in the top ten supply 3.5% to 5% of the sample. Sequenced: peripheral blood. Receptor source: a man aged 60 to 69 with COVID-19, enrolled during active disease.

The chain recombines TRBV11-2 with TRBJ2-4; weak D call: TRBD1 (5 bases). This CDR3 is built from 16 residues. The ends were cut back, 4 bases at V and 5 bases at J, with 18 bases in the middle. Germline CDR1 and CDR2: SGHAT and FQNNGV. In DNA, the CDR3 is TGTGCCAGCAGCTCCCTGAGACAGACCATCGAAAACATTCAGTACTTC. Amino acids: CASSSLRQTIENIQYF.

The chain combines TRBV9 with TRBJ1-2; D perhaps matches TRBD1 (6 bases). This CDR3 contains 17 residues. Trimming cost V 3 bases and J 8 bases, with 26 bases left between them. Looked up from germline, CDR1 is SGDLS and CDR2 is YYNGEE. The chain's CDR3 is CASSALPGGQSLRGYTF. The CDR3 nucleotides read TGTGCCAGCAGCGCCCTCCCGGGAGGACAGTCGCTTAGGGGCTACACCTTC.

This chain joins TRBV3-1 (or the pseudogene TRBV3-2) and TRBJ1-4, with D perhaps matching TRBD1 (6 bases). The length of the CDR3 is 15 residues. The V and J ends lost 1 base and 4 bases respectively, with 10 bases between them. From germline, CDR1 is LGHDT and CDR2 YNNKEL (reference sequence). CDR3 in amino acids: CASSQVARGNEKLFF. CDR3 nucleotides: TGTGCCAGCAGCCAAGTCGCCAGGGGTAATGAAAAACTGTTTTTT.

The chain recombines TRBV21-1 with TRBJ1-2; the table assigns TRBD1, which was not confirmed against the DNA. TRBV21-1 is an annotated pseudogene. The CDR3 spans 16 residues. As DNA, the CDR3 is TGTGCCAGCAGCAAAGGAAAGGGACAGGGAAGAAGGGGCTACACCTTC. It yields the protein CASSKGKGQGRRGYTF.